The 29 T cell receptor beta chains in this list originate from one sample, sequenced in a study of CD8 T cells in ankylosing spondylitis. The antigens these receptors bind are not known. TCRdb reprocessed the 5' RACE reads via MiXCR and lists one record per CDR3 protein. The repertoire has a few hundred thousand distinct CDR3 sequences, around 19% of them found once; the top ten carry 40% to 50%. Study results and limitations: It appeared that ankylosing spondylitis blood was characterized by a TCR beta motif of about eight highly homologous variants.

Sequenced sample: blood, either unsorted or a sorted T cell fraction (not recorded which). These receptors were obtained from a male donor with ankylosing spondylitis.

The CDR3 region has the DNA TGTGCCTGGAGCGACACCGGGGAGCTGTTTTTT. Its protein product is CAWSDTGELFF. The chain combines TRBV30 with TRBJ2-2; D is unclear. The ends were cut back, 3 bases at V and 3 bases at J, with 2 bases in the middle. The CDR3 length is 11 residues. The germline V gene has CDR1 GTSNPN and CDR2 SVGIG (reference sequence).

The rearrangement joins TRBV27 to TRBJ1-1, with 9 bases matching TRBD1. V lost 6 bases, J lost 4 bases, and 3 bases stayed unmatched. The CDR3 is 13 residues long. Germline V gene sequence: CDR1 MNHEY, CDR2 SMNVEV (reference sequence). The CDR3 nucleotides are TGTGCCAGCAGGACAGGGGGTCTCACTGAAGCTTTCTTT. Translation gives CASRTGGLTEAFF.

A few counts support this clonotype. V and J are TRBV10-3 and TRBJ1-2; unclear D gene. With 2 bases removed from V and 5 bases from J, the gap between germline ends came to 12 bases. The germline V gene has CDR1 ENHRY and CDR2 SYGVKD. This CDR3 spans 14 amino acids. CDR3: CAISELAGPYGYTF. The CDR3, as DNA: TGTGCCATCAGTGAGCTAGCTGGGCCGTATGGCTACACCTTC.

In its sample, this clonotype was seen a few times. In DNA, the CDR3 is TGTGCCAGCAGTCCGAGCGGGTACAGCCACACAGATACGCAGTATTTT. Translating gives CASSPSGYSHTDTQYF. This chain connects TRBV6-1 to TRBJ2-3, with D perhaps TRBD2 (6 bases). The CDR3 loop spans 16 amino acids. Deletions cut 5 bases from V and 2 bases from J, with 17 bases between. From germline, CDR1 is MNHNS and CDR2 SASEGT.

This clonotype showed up just a few times. V gene TRBV19 combines with J gene TRBJ2-1; 7 bases align to TRBD2. With V trimmed by 3 bases and J by 0 bases, 5 bases remained unmatched. This CDR3 is 16 amino acids long. The V gene's germline CDR1 is LNHDA and CDR2 SQIVND (reference sequence). CDR3 in amino acids: CASSIGRESSYNEQFF. The CDR3 DNA reads TGTGCCAGTAGTATCGGGCGGGAGAGCTCCTACAATGAGCAGTTCTTC. Drawing the rest from reference TRBV19 and TRBJ2-1, the complete variable domain is DGGITQSPKYLFRKEGQNVTLSCEQNLNHDAMYWYRQDPGQGLRLIYYSQIVNDFQKGDIAEGYSVSREKKESFPLTVTSAQKNPTAFYLCASSIGRESSYNEQFFGPGTRLTVL.

The chain has TRBV20-1 and TRBJ2-7, with no clear D. Germline V CDR1 and CDR2: DFQATT, SNEGSKA (reference sequence). The CDR3 length is 11 residues. Trimming left V 5 bases short and J 7 bases short, with 12 bases between. The CDR3 loop reads CSARIVYEQYF. DNA of the CDR3: TGCAGTGCTCGGATAGTGTATGAGCAGTACTTC.

The CDR3 here is CASRDSVGTGELFF. In DNA, the CDR3 is TGTGCCAGCAGGGACAGCGTGGGCACCGGGGAGCTGTTTTTT. The V gene is TRBV12-3 or TRBV12-4, the J gene TRBJ2-2, with D possibly being TRBD1 (6 bases). Trimming took 6 bases from V and 4 from J, leaving 12 bases between them. CDR3 length: 14 residues.

The table lists this clonotype with a few counts. The chain combines TRBV4-1 with TRBJ2-3; TRBD1 or TRBD2 may be the D gene (5 bases each). CDR1 MGHRA and CDR2 YSYEKL come from the germline V gene. The CDR3 loop spans 16 amino acids. V gave up 3 bases and J gave up 8 bases, with 21 bases separating them. CDR3 sequence: CASSHTPGPPSGTQYF. The CDR3 nucleotides read TGCGCCAGCAGCCATACCCCGGGGCCCCCCTCGGGTACGCAGTATTTT.

The CDR3 loop is CASRYQASGLQETQYF. CDR3 DNA: TGTGCCAGCAGGTACCAGGCCTCAGGGCTCCAAGAGACCCAGTACTTC. V gene TRBV7-9 combines with J gene TRBJ2-5, with a weak D call TRBD1 (5 bases). V lost 6 bases and J 1 base, leaving 18 bases between the germline ends. The CDR3 covers 16 residues. CDR1 and CDR2 from the germline V gene are SEHNR and FQNEAQ (reference sequence).

CDR3 DNA sequence: TGTGCCAGCAGTGACGGACTAGCGGTCACCGGGGAGCTGTTTTTT. This translates into CASSDGLAVTGELFF. V is TRBV6-1 and J is TRBJ2-2, with 10 bases that match TRBD2. CDR3 size: 15 residues. The V segment lost 3 bases and the J segment 4 bases; nucleotides outside the gene matches: 2. CDR1 MNHNS and CDR2 SASEGT come from the germline V gene.

The V and J genes are TRBV12-5 and TRBJ2-7; TRBD1 agrees at 7 bases. The V segment lost 6 bases and the J segment 0 bases; nucleotides outside the gene matches: 8. This CDR3 is built from 15 residues. The V gene's germline CDR1 is LGHNT and CDR2 FRNRAP. DNA of the CDR3: TGTGCTAGTGGGACAGGGTTGGGATACTCCTACGAGCAGTACTTC. This sequence encodes CASGTGLGYSYEQYF. Filled out from reference TRBV12-5 and TRBJ2-7, the complete variable domain reads DARVTQTPRHKVTEMGQEVTMRCQPILGHNTVFWYRQTMMQGLELLAYFRNRAPLDDSGMPKDRFSAEMPDATLATLKIQPSEPRDSAVYFCASGTGLGYSYEQYFGPGTRLTVT.

The rearrangement links TRBV27 to TRBJ2-1, with 9 nucleotides matching TRBD2. In germline, CDR1 is MNHEY, CDR2 SMNVEV (reference sequence). The trim removed 5 bases at V and 4 bases at J, leaving 12 bases unmatched. There are 17 residues in the CDR3. The CDR3, as DNA: TGTGCCAGCAGTATGGGGGGGAGCGGGAGGCCATACAATGAGCAGTTCTTC. It encodes CASSMGGSGRPYNEQFF.

This clonotype was seen at least ten times. The chain has TRBV12-3 or TRBV12-4 and TRBJ2-7; D call uncertain. This CDR3 comprises 14 residues. Trimming took 3 bases from V and 4 from J, leaving 13 bases between them. The CDR3 DNA is TGTGCCAGCAGTTTCGGTGGCCAGAATTACGAGCAGTACTTC. Its translation: CASSFGGQNYEQYF.

This clonotype was seen a handful of times. The chain carries TRBV13 and TRBJ1-2, with D possibly TRBD1 on 5 matching bases. CDR1 is PRHDT and CDR2 is FYEKMQ in the germline V gene (reference sequence). The CDR3 is 14 residues long. Trimming stripped 3 bases from V and 7 bases from J, with 15 bases between. The CDR3 sequence: CASSFGAGWSGYTF. The DNA for the CDR3 is TGTGCCAGCAGCTTTGGTGCAGGGTGGTCTGGCTACACCTTC.

The V gene is TRBV27, the J gene TRBJ2-7; 7 bases agree with TRBD2. CDR1 is MNHEY, CDR2 SMNVEV, per germline (reference sequence). The length of the CDR3 is 12 residues. Trimming removed 8 bases from V and 3 bases from J; junction bases left unmatched: 4. CDR3 DNA: TGTGCCAGCGGGAGGGCCGTCTACGAGCAGTACTTC. Encoded protein: CASGRAVYEQYF.

This clonotype was detected only once. The germline gene is not matched at one end of the junction; a read error may be the cause. J is TRBJ2-1 and V is TRBV13, with D unresolved. Looked up from germline, CDR1 is PRHDT and CDR2 is FYEKMQ (reference sequence). There are 12 residues in the CDR3. CDR3 amino acids: CASSQGYNEQSF. The DNA of the CDR3 is TGTGCCAGCAGTCAAGGGTACAATGAGCAGTCCTTC.

In this sample, this clonotype turned up many times. The rearrangement links TRBV29-1 to TRBJ2-1; 9 bases line up with TRBD2. This CDR3 has 17 amino acids. Germline V gene lookup returns CDR1 SQVTM and CDR2 ANQGSEA. Germline trimming cut 3 bases from V and 1 base from J; bases unmatched to any gene: 10. The CDR3 DNA reads TGCAGCGTTGAGCAGAGGGCTAGCGGGATATCCTACAATGAGCAGTTCTTC. This sequence encodes CSVEQRASGISYNEQFF.

This clonotype was recorded a few times. V is TRBV6-6 and J is TRBJ1-4, with unresolved D. The CDR3 is made up of 11 amino acids. Germline V CDR1 and CDR2: MNHNY, SVGAGI (reference sequence). Trimming removed 7 bases at V and 7 bases at J, with 7 bases between. The chain's CDR3 is CASITSEKLFF. DNA of the CDR3: TGTGCCAGCATCACGAGTGAAAAACTGTTTTTT.

This chain joins TRBV30 and TRBJ1-2; D uncertain. The ends were cut back, 7 bases at V and 4 bases at J, with 7 bases in the middle. Germline V gene sequence: CDR1 GTSNPN, CDR2 SVGIG (reference sequence). This CDR3 contains 10 residues. The CDR3 here is CASWFYGYTF. The CDR3 region has the DNA TGTGCCTCCTGGTTCTATGGCTACACCTTC.

The gene calls are TRBV24-1 and TRBJ2-7, with TRBD2 identical over 10 bases. Unmatched junction bases numbered 4, after V lost 3 bases and J lost 9 bases. The CDR3 loop spans 13 amino acids. Germline-derived CDR1 and CDR2 are KGHDR and SFDVKD. CDR3 in DNA: TGTGCCACCAGTGATGCCCTAGCGGGAGCGCAGTACTTC. Its translation: CATSDALAGAQYF.

Only a few counts were recorded for this clonotype. J is TRBJ1-3 and V is TRBV4-3; 7 bases line up with TRBD1. The CDR3 spans 15 residues. From germline, CDR1 is LGHNA and CDR2 YSLEER. V trimming: 6 bases; J trimming: 0 bases; junction bases outside the gene matches: 5. This CDR3 reads CASSKTGLSGNTIYF. DNA for the CDR3: TGCGCCAGCAGTAAGACAGGGCTCTCTGGAAACACCATATATTTT.

This clonotype was seen a few times. The rearrangement links TRBV6-5 to TRBJ2-3, with 8 bases that match TRBD1. The CDR3 extends over 17 amino acids. From germline, CDR1 is MNHEY and CDR2 SVGAGI. J was trimmed by 7 bases and V by 2 bases; bases with no gene match: 14. The CDR3 DNA sequence: TGTGCCAGCAGTTACCAACCTCCCGGGACAGGTCGTAATACGCAGTATTTT. It yields the protein CASSYQPPGTGRNTQYF.

CDR3 in amino acids: CASSPMGTSGGLRETQYF. CDR3 sequence (DNA): TGCGCCAGCAGCCCCATGGGGACTAGCGGGGGCTTGAGGGAGACCCAGTACTTC. The chain links TRBV5-1 to TRBJ2-5, with TRBD2 identical over 14 bases. Trimming cost V 4 bases and J 5 bases; bases outside gene matches: 13. Germline assignment: CDR1 SGHRS and CDR2 YFSETQ. The CDR3 is 18 residues long.

The rearrangement uses TRBV30 and TRBJ1-1; TRBD1 matches 8 bases. CDR3 length: 13 amino acids. V trimming: 5 bases; J trimming: 2 bases; junction bases outside the gene matches: 4. CDR1 is GTSNPN and CDR2 is SVGIG in the germline V gene (reference sequence). CDR3 amino acids: CAWSTGGNTEAFF. The CDR3 DNA reads TGTGCCTGGTCCACAGGGGGAAACACTGAAGCTTTCTTT.

The chain employs TRBV6-2 or TRBV6-3 and TRBJ1-5; D remains unclear. The CDR3 extends over 14 amino acids. V lost 2 bases to trimming and J lost 0 bases, with 5 bases between them. Germline V lookup: CDR1 MNHEY, CDR2 SVGEGT. The DNA for the CDR3 is TGTGCCAGCAGTTACAGCTTTAGCAATCAGCCCCAGCATTTT. This gives the protein CASSYSFSNQPQHF.

The rearrangement joins TRBV6-1 to TRBJ2-7; unclear D gene. The CDR3 spans 13 residues. In germline, CDR1 is MNHNS, CDR2 SASEGT. V was cut by 1 base and J by 6 bases, with 10 bases left in between. CDR3 in amino acids: CASSEVPTAEQYF. CDR3 in DNA: TGTGCCAGCAGTGAAGTACCTACTGCCGAGCAGTACTTC.

The V gene is TRBV7-8, the J gene TRBJ2-4; D may correspond to TRBD1 or TRBD2 (5 bases each). Deletions cut 5 bases from V and 6 bases from J, with 14 bases between. This CDR3 spans 14 amino acids. The germline CDR1 and CDR2 sequences are SGHVS and FQNEAQ. The CDR3, as DNA: TGTGCCAGCAGCCCCATGGCAGGGACAAACATTCAGTACTTC. It is translated as CASSPMAGTNIQYF. The full variable domain, in which reference TRBV7-8 and TRBJ2-4 provide the parts outside the CDR3, is GAGVSQSPRYKVAKRGQDVALRCDPISGHVSLFWYQQALGQGPEFLTYFQNEAQLDKSGLPSDRFFAERPEGSVSTLKIQRTQQEDSAVYLCASSPMAGTNIQYFGAGTRLSVL.

V gene TRBV27 combines with J gene TRBJ2-2, with 7 bases that match TRBD2. CDR1 MNHEY and CDR2 SMNVEV come from the germline V gene (reference sequence). CDR3 length: 12 residues. V shed 5 bases and J 7 bases; nucleotides not matched to a gene: 1. CDR3: CASSSGVGELFF. The CDR3 coding sequence is TGTGCCAGCAGTAGCGGGGTCGGGGAGCTGTTTTTT.

This sequence joins TRBV27 and TRBJ2-7; 7 bases align to TRBD1. The V gene end was trimmed by 10 bases and the J gene end by 0 bases; junction bases not matched to a gene: 9. The V gene's germline CDR1 is MNHEY and CDR2 SMNVEV (reference sequence). The CDR3 is 14 amino acids. The CDR3 nucleotides are TGTGCCACCGTTAACGGGACAGCCTCCTACGAGCAGTACTTC. Translating gives CATVNGTASYEQYF.